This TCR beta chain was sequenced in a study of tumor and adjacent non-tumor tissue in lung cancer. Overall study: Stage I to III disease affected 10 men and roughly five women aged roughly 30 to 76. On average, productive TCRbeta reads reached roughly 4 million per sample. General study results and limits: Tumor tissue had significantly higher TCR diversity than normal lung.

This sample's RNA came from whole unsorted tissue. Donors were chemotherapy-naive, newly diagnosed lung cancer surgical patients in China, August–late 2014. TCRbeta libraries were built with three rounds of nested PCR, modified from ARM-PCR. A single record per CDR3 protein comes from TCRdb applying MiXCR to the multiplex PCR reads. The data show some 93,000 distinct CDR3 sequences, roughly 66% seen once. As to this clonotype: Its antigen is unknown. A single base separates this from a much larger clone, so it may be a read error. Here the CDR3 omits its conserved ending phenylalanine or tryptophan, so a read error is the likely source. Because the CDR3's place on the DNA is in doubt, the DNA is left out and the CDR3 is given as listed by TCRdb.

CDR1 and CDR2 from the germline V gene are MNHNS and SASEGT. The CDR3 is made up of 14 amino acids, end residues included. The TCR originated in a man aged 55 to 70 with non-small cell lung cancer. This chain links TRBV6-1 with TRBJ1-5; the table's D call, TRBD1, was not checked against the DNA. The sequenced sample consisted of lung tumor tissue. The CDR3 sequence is CASRAGTGGPYLHL.